This is a list of T cell receptor beta chains from one sample in a study of shared clonotypes between healthy human individuals. Assay: immunoSEQ multiplex PCR; the TCRdb copy retains only in-frame clones and omits some. The sample holds about 100,000 clones, about 70% seen once. The material sequenced was memory CD8+ T cells sorted from blood. All receptors derive from a man aged 30 to 39 in good health. The CDR3 runs from the conserved cysteine through the conserved F or W. The D gene is left open where the match is weak.

d_gene: .; v_gene: TRBV5-4; j_gene: TRBJ2-2; CDR3aa: CASSSRVGNPGELFF
d_gene: .; v_gene: TRBV7-9; j_gene: TRBJ1-1; CDR3aa: CASSLVTEAFF
d_gene: .; v_gene: TRBV6-6; j_gene: TRBJ2-6; CDR3aa: CASGEANVLTF
d_gene: .; v_gene: TRBV21-1; j_gene: TRBJ2-7; CDR3aa: CASSKVSSGRDEQYF
d_gene: .; v_gene: TRBV6-4; j_gene: TRBJ2-6; CDR3aa: CASSGTSGANVLTF
d_gene: .; v_gene: TRBV10-3; j_gene: TRBJ2-6; CDR3aa: CAISDKGLSGANVLTF
d_gene: TRBD1; v_gene: TRBV11-2; j_gene: TRBJ2-7; CDR3aa: CASSLGTGGFYEQYF
d_gene: .; v_gene: TRBV6-4; j_gene: TRBJ2-1; CDR3aa: CASSPRAGSYNEQFF
d_gene: TRBD1; v_gene: TRBV5-1; j_gene: TRBJ2-1; CDR3aa: CASSSQPGQGINNEQFF
d_gene: TRBD2; v_gene: TRBV5-6; j_gene: TRBJ2-2; CDR3aa: CASSPRLAGDTGELFF
d_gene: TRBD1; v_gene: TRBV28; j_gene: TRBJ1-1; CDR3aa: CASSWEPGQMNTEAFF